The rows below give T cell receptor beta chains drawn from one sample of a study of regulatory T cells in long-lasting Graves disease. TCRdb analysed the multiplex PCR reads with MiXCR anew, one entry per CDR3 protein. The sample consists of roughly 560,000 distinct CDR3 sequences, roughly 16% of them appearing once. These sequences were also reported in another study, on T cells in Graves' hyperthyroidism and ophthalmopathy.

This specimen was peripheral blood mononuclear cells (PBMCs), taken at new diagnosis, from a patient treated with antithyroid drugs. All receptors derive from a woman aged 40 to 65 with Graves disease. Each CDR3 is given with its conserved first and last residue. The order of the fields is D gene, clone size, V gene, J gene, CDR3 DNA, CDR3 protein. D genes are given only for firm matches. Not every row has a clone size; where given, it reads once, few, many or a size class.

D: NA
size: many
V: TRBV28
J: TRBJ1-5
DNA: TGTGCCAGCAAAGGGACGAGGCAGCCCCAGCATTTT
CDR3: CASKGTRQPQHF

D: TRBD2
size: few
V: TRBV19
J: TRBJ2-3
DNA: TGTGCCACCAGGACTAGCGGGGGTGCAGATACGCAGTATTTT
CDR3: CATRTSGGADTQYF

D: NA
size: NA
V: TRBV4-2
J: TRBJ2-3
DNA: TGTGCCAGCAGCCAAGATGATCGAAGCGCAGATACGCAGTATTTT
CDR3: CASSQDDRSADTQYF

D: NA
size: many
V: TRBV27
J: TRBJ1-4
DNA: TGTGCCAGCAGTTTATCGTCGGTGGGGGGAGAAAAACTGTTTTTT
CDR3: CASSLSSVGGEKLFF

D: TRBD2
size: few
V: TRBV5-1
J: TRBJ2-3
DNA: TGCGCCAGCAGCTTGGTGAGCGGGGGGGGCACAGATACGCAGTATTTT
CDR3: CASSLVSGGGTDTQYF

D: TRBD2
size: many
V: TRBV11-2
J: TRBJ2-1
DNA: TGTGCCAGCAGCTTAGCGGGGCTTGGCGGGGGGGCCTACAATGAGCAGTTCTTC
CDR3: CASSLAGLGGGAYNEQFF

D: TRBD1
size: NA
V: TRBV6-9
J: TRBJ2-7
DNA: TGTGCCAGCAGTTACTGGGACAGGGTCGAGCAGTACTTC
CDR3: CASSYWDRVEQYF

D: NA
size: few
V: TRBV2
J: TRBJ1-5
DNA: TGTGCCAGCAGTTTTAATGAGGCTCAGCCCCAGCATTTT
CDR3: CASSFNEAQPQHF

D: TRBD2
size: many
V: TRBV20-1
J: TRBJ2-3
DNA: TGCAGTGCTAGAGGTTTAAGCGGGAGGACAGATACGCAGTATTTT
CDR3: CSARGLSGRTDTQYF

D: NA
size: few
V: TRBV12-5
J: TRBJ2-6
DNA: TGTGCTAGTGGTATTCATCGACCGCTCTCTGGGGCCAACGTCCTGACTTTC
CDR3: CASGIHRPLSGANVLTF

D: TRBD2
size: NA
V: TRBV7-3
J: TRBJ2-2
DNA: TGTGCCCGCAGCCCGGGACTAGCTGACGGGGAGCTGTTTTTT
CDR3: CARSPGLADGELFF

D: NA
size: many
V: TRBV27
J: TRBJ2-2
DNA: TGTGCCAGCAGCCGCCAGGGAGCGAACACCGGGGAGCTGTTTTTT
CDR3: CASSRQGANTGELFF

D: TRBD2
size: few
V: TRBV2
J: TRBJ2-1
DNA: TGTGCCAGCAGTGATCCGGGGGGGGGCTACAATGGGCAGTTCTTC
CDR3: CASSDPGGGYNGQFF

D: NA
size: NA
V: TRBV4-1
J: TRBJ2-2
DNA: TGCGCCAGCAGAACAGGAGCCGTCGGGGAGCTGTTTTTT
CDR3: CASRTGAVGELFF

D: NA
size: many
V: TRBV7-2
J: TRBJ2-3
DNA: TGTGCCAGCAGCTTAGCGTTAATAGCGACAGATACGCAGTATTTT
CDR3: CASSLALIATDTQYF

D: TRBD1
size: many
V: TRBV6-5
J: TRBJ2-3
DNA: TGTGCCAGCAGTTACTCGAGACAGGGAGCTACGCAGTATTTT
CDR3: CASSYSRQGATQYF

D: TRBD1
size: many
V: TRBV7-2
J: TRBJ1-4
DNA: TGTGCCAGCAGCCCGTGGACAGGAGGTGAAAAACTGTTTTTT
CDR3: CASSPWTGGEKLFF

D: NA
size: many
V: TRBV6-1
J: TRBJ1-2
DNA: TGTGCCAGCATACTCGGTCCCGGACAGCCCCTTGGCTACACCTTC
CDR3: CASILGPGQPLGYTF

D: NA
size: few
V: TRBV19
J: TRBJ1-1
DNA: TGTGCCAGTAGTATTCTACAGGGAAGGAACACTGAAGCTTTCTTT
CDR3: CASSILQGRNTEAFF

D: NA
size: NA
V: TRBV5-1
J: TRBJ1-1
DNA: TGCGCCAGCAGATTCGCTGACACTGAAGCTTTCTTT
CDR3: CASRFADTEAFF

D: NA
size: many
V: TRBV7-2
J: TRBJ2-5
DNA: TGTGCCAGCAGCCACAGCGGGACCCAGTACTTC
CDR3: CASSHSGTQYF

D: NA
size: many
V: TRBV6-1
J: TRBJ1-5
DNA: TGTGCCAGCAACCGCGGGCCCAATCAGCCCCAGCATTTT
CDR3: CASNRGPNQPQHF

D: NA
size: NA
V: TRBV25-1
J: TRBJ1-1
DNA: TGTGCCAGCAGTGTTACAGGGAAAAACACTGAAGCTTTCTTT
CDR3: CASSVTGKNTEAFF

D: NA
size: NA
V: TRBV30
J: TRBJ1-1
DNA: TGTGCCTGGAGGATACAGGGCTCGGGGACTGAAGCTTTCTTT
CDR3: CAWRIQGSGTEAFF

D: TRBD2
size: many
V: TRBV2
J: TRBJ2-3
DNA: TGTGCCAGCAGTGTAGGAGCGGGGGCGGATACGCAGTATTTT
CDR3: CASSVGAGADTQYF

D: TRBD1
size: once
V: TRBV6-1
J: TRBJ1-5
DNA: TGTGCCAGCCTCCCTTGGGACAGGGGGCGTAATCAGCCCCAGCATTTT
CDR3: CASLPWDRGRNQPQHF

D: TRBD1
size: few
V: TRBV11-1
J: TRBJ1-3
DNA: TGTGCCAGCAGCGAGACCGGGACAGGGGGGAACACCATATATTTT
CDR3: CASSETGTGGNTIYF

D: NA
size: few
V: TRBV28
J: TRBJ1-3
DNA: TGTGCCAGCAGCCCCGCCCCGACTTTCTCTGGAAACACCATATATTTT
CDR3: CASSPAPTFSGNTIYF

D: NA
size: few
V: TRBV7-2
J: TRBJ2-7
DNA: TGTGCCAGCAGCTTGAACCTCGTCGAGCAGTACTTC
CDR3: CASSLNLVEQYF

D: NA
size: many
V: TRBV30
J: TRBJ1-6
DNA: TGTGCCTGGAGTGAGGGAAGGTTGTCACCCCTCCACTTT
CDR3: CAWSEGRLSPLHF

D: TRBD1
size: many
V: TRBV7-8
J: TRBJ2-3
DNA: TGTGCCAGCAGCTTAAATCCGGGACAGCAGTTCACAGATACGCAGTATTTT
CDR3: CASSLNPGQQFTDTQYF

D: NA
size: few
V: TRBV28
J: TRBJ2-7
DNA: TGTGCCAGCAGTACCCCAGGATCCGCCTACGAGCAGTACTTC
CDR3: CASSTPGSAYEQYF

D: NA
size: NA
V: TRBV3-1
J: TRBJ2-7
DNA: TGTGCCAGCAGCCAAGCAGGGCTCTACGTGCAGTACTTC
CDR3: CASSQAGLYVQYF

D: NA
size: NA
V: TRBV3-1
J: TRBJ1-3
DNA: TGTGCCAGCAGCCCGGAAACAGGGTTTGGATCTGGAAACACCATATATTTT
CDR3: CASSPETGFGSGNTIYF

D: TRBD2
size: many
V: TRBV5-1
J: TRBJ2-3
DNA: TGTGCCAGCAGCCCAAGGACTAGCGGGAGCACAGATACGCAGTATTTT
CDR3: CASSPRTSGSTDTQYF

D: NA
size: NA
V: TRBV10-3
J: TRBJ2-7
DNA: TGTGCCATAGCGCCAGGGCCCTTGAACGAGCAGTACTTC
CDR3: CAIAPGPLNEQYF

D: NA
size: many
V: TRBV2
J: TRBJ1-2
DNA: TGTGCCAGCACAAGAACAGGGTCTGGCTACACCTTC
CDR3: CASTRTGSGYTF

D: NA
size: many
V: TRBV7-3
J: TRBJ1-1
DNA: TGTGCCAGCAGCTTACAGGGACCGGCTGAAGCTTTCTTT
CDR3: CASSLQGPAEAFF

D: NA
size: many
V: TRBV5-5
J: TRBJ1-2
DNA: TGTGCCAGCAGCCGTATAATGGGCACTAACTATGGCTACACCTTC
CDR3: CASSRIMGTNYGYTF

D: NA
size: many
V: TRBV12-3/TRBV12-4
J: TRBJ1-2
DNA: TGTGCCAGCAGTTTCGTCTCGCGGACATTTGGCTACACCTTC
CDR3: CASSFVSRTFGYTF

D: TRBD1
size: few
V: TRBV7-8
J: TRBJ2-5
DNA: TGTGCCAGCAGCTTGGGGGTAGGGGGCGGGCTACAAGAGACCCAGTACTTC
CDR3: CASSLGVGGGLQETQYF

D: TRBD2
size: few
V: TRBV10-2
J: TRBJ2-1
DNA: TGCGCCAGCAGCTTTCCGGGGGGGCCCTACAATGAGCAGTTCTTC
CDR3: CASSFPGGPYNEQFF

D: NA
size: many
V: TRBV30
J: TRBJ1-2
DNA: TGTGCCTGGAGTCGTAACTATGGCTACACCTTC
CDR3: CAWSRNYGYTF

D: TRBD2
size: many
V: TRBV3-1
J: TRBJ2-1
DNA: TGTGCCAGCAGCCAGACTAGCGGAGGAAGCTCCTACAATGAGCAGTTCTTC
CDR3: CASSQTSGGSSYNEQFF

D: NA
size: NA
V: TRBV11-1
J: TRBJ2-3
DNA: TGTGCCAGCAGCCTATCCGAAGGAACGGGGAGCACAGATACGCAGTATTTT
CDR3: CASSLSEGTGSTDTQYF